The 31 T cell receptor beta chains given below trace back to one sample, sequenced in a study of resident and recirculating memory T cells in vitiligo (dated by TCRdb to 2016 to 2018). Library preparation was by the immunoSEQ multiplex PCR assay. Sourced from immuneACCESS, this table was stored by TCRdb with only in-frame sequences that have V and J called. A share of the clones is absent; for the studies checked, an unresolved V gene accounts for under half, and the remainder has no known explanation. This sample holds 40,000 to 50,000 clones; around 90% were observed only once. The top ten clonotypes cover 4.5% of the sample. The sample comprised blood. These receptors were collected from a male donor with vitiligo.

The J gene is TRBJ2-6, the V gene TRBV5-6; D gene ambiguous. The CDR3 is 12 amino acids. CDR1 SGHDT and CDR2 YYEEEE come from the germline V gene. V shed 0 bases and J shed 13 bases, with 8 bases lying between them. The CDR3 bases are TGTGCCAGCAGCTTGGGGGTGGAGGTCCTGACTTTC. This translates into CASSLGVEVLTF.

This rearrangement joins TRBV30 to TRBJ1-1; 8 nucleotides align to TRBD1. Germline CDR1 is GTSNPN and CDR2 is SVGIG (reference sequence). This CDR3 is 13 amino acids long. After removal of 6 bases from V and 0 bases from J, the junction contained 3 bases not matched to a gene. The CDR3 DNA reads as TGTGCCTGTACGACAGGGGTGAACACTGAAGCTTTCTTT. As protein: CACTTGVNTEAFF.

The chain uses TRBV2 and TRBJ2-7; 8 bases align to TRBD1. V shed 9 bases, J shed 3 bases, and the junction held 4 bases outside the gene matches. Germline assignment: CDR1 SNHLY and CDR2 FYNNEI. The CDR3 sequence is 12 residues long. The CDR3 protein is CASQGASYEQYF. For the CDR3, the DNA is TGTGCCAGTCAGGGGGCAAGCTACGAGCAGTACTTC.

V is TRBV5-1 and J is TRBJ2-4; 10 bases match TRBD2. The CDR3 has 16 amino acids. The germline gives CDR1 SGHRS, CDR2 YFSETQ. V shed 6 bases and J 6 bases; nucleotides not matched to a gene: 12. For the CDR3, the DNA is TGCGCCAGCACCCTGGAAGCGGGGGGGGTCGGAAACATTCAGTACTTC. It encodes CASTLEAGGVGNIQYF.

The table lists this clone with a count of one. The chain uses TRBV7-3 and TRBJ1-1; D is uncertain. The CDR3 has 14 amino acids. V was trimmed by 2 bases and J by 1 base, leaving 8 bases between them. Germline V CDR1 and CDR2: SGHTA, FQGTGA. The CDR3: CASSLGGGNTEAFF. The DNA for the CDR3 is TGTGCCAGCAGCTTAGGAGGAGGGAACACTGAAGCTTTCTTT. Looking up the rest from reference TRBV7-3 and TRBJ1-1 gives the full variable domain: GAGVSQTPSNKVTEKGKYVELRCDPISGHTALYWYRQSLGQGPEFLIYFQGTGAADDSGLPNDRFFAVRPEGSVSTLKIQRTERGDSAVYLCASSLGGGNTEAFFGQGTRLTVV.

The chain is built from TRBV5-4 and TRBJ1-2; 8 positions match TRBD1. CDR3 length: 13 residues. Looked up from germline, CDR1 is SGHNT and CDR2 is YYREEE (reference sequence). The J segment lost 8 bases and the V segment lost 1 base, leaving 4 bases of the junction unmatched. Written as DNA, the CDR3 is TGTGCCAGCAGCTTGACAGGGGGAGGCGGCTACACCTTC. It yields the protein CASSLTGGGGYTF. Filled out from reference TRBV5-4 and TRBJ1-2, the complete variable domain reads ETGVTQSPTHLIKTRGQQVTLRCSSQSGHNTVSWYQQALGQGPQFIFQYYREEENGRGNFPPRFSGLQFPNYSSELNVNALELDDSALYLCASSLTGGGGYTFGSGTRLTVV.

The J gene is TRBJ2-1, the V gene TRBV9, with a possible D match to TRBD1 (5 bases). The CDR3 is 11 amino acids. Germline loops: CDR1 SGDLS, CDR2 YYNGEE. Trimming pared 5 bases from V and 9 bases from J, leaving 9 bases between. The CDR3 nucleotides are TGTGCCAGCAGGGCTAGGGGTGAGCAGTTCTTC. Translated, it gives CASRARGEQFF.

The chain carries TRBV18 and TRBJ2-5; 7 nucleotides line up with TRBD1. Germline V gene lookup returns CDR1 KGHSH and CDR2 LQKENI. There are 14 residues in the CDR3. V was pared by 3 bases and J by 5 bases, with 6 bases of the junction left unmatched. The CDR3 loop is CASSPSTGRETQYF. The CDR3 DNA reads as TGTGCCAGCTCACCTTCGACAGGGCGGGAGACCCAGTACTTC.

The rearrangement uses TRBV6-5 and TRBJ2-3; tentative D call: TRBD1 (6 bases). The CDR3 has 15 amino acids. V lost 4 bases to trimming and J lost 4 bases, with 15 bases between them. The germline gives CDR1 MNHEY, CDR2 SVGAGI. The CDR3 nucleotides read TGTGCCAGCAGTTTTGGGGGCGAGGTAGCAGATACGCAGTATTTT. It encodes CASSFGGEVADTQYF.

The chain recombines TRBV6-1 with TRBJ2-1; possibly TRBD1 for D (6 bases). Trimming removed 5 bases from V and 9 bases from J, with 14 bases in between. The CDR3 is 13 amino acids. CDR1 and CDR2 from the germline V gene are MNHNS and SASEGT. DNA for the CDR3: TGTGCCAGCAGTTTACAGGGAGAGGGTGAGCAGTTCTTC. Translating gives CASSLQGEGEQFF.

The chain uses TRBV4-1 and TRBJ1-4; D may be TRBD1 (5 bases). Trimming removed 4 bases at V and 6 bases at J, with 9 bases between. CDR1 is MGHRA and CDR2 is YSYEKL in the germline V gene. The CDR3 is made up of 13 amino acids. The CDR3 bases are TGCGCCAGCAGCCGGGGGGGTGATGAAAAACTGTTTTTT. Encoded protein: CASSRGGDEKLFF.

This chain links TRBV9 with TRBJ1-2, with D possibly being TRBD1 (5 bases). V shed 0 bases and J shed 8 bases, with 11 bases lying between them. The CDR3 covers 13 residues. Looked up from germline, CDR1 is SGDLS and CDR2 is YYNGEE. The CDR3 bases are TGTGCCAGCAGCGTAGTTCAGGGTTGGGGCTACACCTTC. This translates into CASSVVQGWGYTF. The full variable domain, rest sourced from reference TRBV9 and TRBJ1-2, is DSGVTQTPKHLITATGQRVTLRCSPRSGDLSVYWYQQSLDQGLQFLIQYYNGEERAKGNILERFSAQQFPDLHSELNLSSLELGDSALYFCASSVVQGWGYTFGSGTRLTVV.

V usage is TRBV5-4 and J usage is TRBJ2-4; TRBD2 agrees at 11 bases. Germline V lookup: CDR1 SGHNT, CDR2 YYREEE (reference sequence). The length of the CDR3 is 15 residues. The junction had 7 bases not matched to a gene; V was cut back by 6 bases and J by 5 bases. The CDR3: CASTSSGGSENIQYF. CDR3 coding DNA: TGTGCCAGCACATCTAGCGGGGGGTCCGAAAACATTCAGTACTTC.

CDR3 region: CASSPTTGELFF. The CDR3 DNA is TGTGCCAGCAGCCCCACTACCGGGGAGCTGTTTTTT. The V gene is TRBV5-4, the J gene TRBJ2-2, with D hard to call. The V end was cut by 4 bases, the J end by 5 bases, with 6 bases between. The V gene's germline CDR1 is SGHNT and CDR2 YYREEE (reference sequence). This CDR3 spans 12 amino acids.

The chain has TRBV5-1 and TRBJ1-1; TRBD1 aligns across 9 bases. Germline loops: CDR1 SGHRS, CDR2 YFSETQ. V dropped 3 bases and J dropped 8; count of bases not matched to a gene: 5. This CDR3 spans 13 amino acids. CDR3 amino acids: CASSWGQGSEAFF. The CDR3 nucleotides are TGCGCCAGCAGCTGGGGACAGGGCTCCGAAGCTTTCTTT.

The chain recombines TRBV5-6 with TRBJ2-3; 14 bases are a match to TRBD2. Per germline, CDR1 SGHDT and CDR2 YYEEEE. The CDR3 is made up of 19 amino acids. Trimming removed 5 bases from V and 0 bases from J; junction bases left unmatched: 11. CDR3 sequence (DNA): TGTGCCAGCAGGTTCGAGACTAGCGGGGGGGTCGCTAGCACAGATACGCAGTATTTT. Amino acid sequence: CASRFETSGGVASTDTQYF.

The gene calls are TRBV2 and TRBJ2-2, with D maybe TRBD1 (6 bases). The CDR3 contains 13 residues. CDR1 is SNHLY, CDR2 FYNNEI, per germline. Between the trimmed V and J ends, which lost 8 bases and 6 bases, there was a span of 13 bases. CDR3 protein: CASGKQGPGELFF. CDR3 DNA sequence: TGTGCCAGCGGCAAACAGGGACCCGGGGAGCTGTTTTTT.

This sequence joins TRBV29-1 and TRBJ2-7; maybe TRBD2 (5 bases). CDR1 is SQVTM, CDR2 ANQGSEA, per germline. This CDR3 has 12 residues. V was clipped by 7 bases and J by 0 bases, with 10 bases between them. CDR3 nucleotide sequence: TGCAGCGCCCGTCGGGGCTCCTACGAGCAGTACTTC. This codes for CSARRGSYEQYF.

The rearrangement uses TRBV7-2 and TRBJ2-3; 11 bases match TRBD2. Looked up from germline, CDR1 is SGHTA and CDR2 is FQGNSA. The CDR3 runs 16 residues. With V trimmed by 5 bases and J by 6 bases, 10 bases remained unmatched. The CDR3 sequence is CASSLLAGGPVDTQYF. CDR3 DNA: TGTGCCAGCAGCCTCCTAGCGGGAGGACCCGTGGATACGCAGTATTTT.

The chain employs TRBV9 and TRBJ1-2; tentative D call: TRBD1 (6 bases). Trimming cost V 3 bases and J 7 bases, with 19 bases left between them. Germline CDR1 reads SGDLS; CDR2 reads YYNGEE. The CDR3 loop spans 15 amino acids. The CDR3 nucleotides are TGTGCCAGCAGCGAGGGCCCAGGGGTTTACGGTGGCTACACCTTC. This encodes CASSEGPGVYGGYTF.

The genes are TRBV7-2 and TRBJ1-1, with 7 bases fitting TRBD1. The trim removed 6 bases at V and 1 base at J, leaving 5 bases unmatched. This CDR3 is 14 amino acids long. CDR1 is SGHTA and CDR2 is FQGNSA in the germline V gene. The CDR3 DNA reads TGTGCCAGCAGATCGGACAGGCAGAACACTGAAGCTTTCTTT. It encodes CASRSDRQNTEAFF.

This chain uses TRBV11-2 with TRBJ1-2; possibly TRBD1 for D (6 bases). The CDR3 covers 15 residues. Trimming took off 1 base at V and 4 bases at J, with 13 bases between the two ends. Germline CDR1 reads SGHAT; CDR2 reads FQNNGV. The DNA for the CDR3 is TGTGCCAGCAGCTTAGTCCCAGGGGCTAGCTATGGCTACACCTTC. Amino acids: CASSLVPGASYGYTF.

There are a few counts of this clone. The J gene is TRBJ1-1, the V gene TRBV5-4, with D unclear. V lost 6 bases to trimming and J lost 7 bases, with 10 bases between them. Per the germline V gene, CDR1 is SGHNT and CDR2 is YYREEE (reference sequence). The CDR3 is made up of 11 amino acids. The CDR3 reads CASMGGGEAFF. CDR3 nucleotides: TGTGCCAGCATGGGAGGAGGTGAAGCTTTCTTT.

This clone was seen just once. V is TRBV7-9 and J is TRBJ2-2; tentatively, D is TRBD1 (6 bases). The CDR3 covers 15 residues. The V and J ends lost 6 bases and 2 bases respectively, with 13 bases between them. The V gene's germline CDR1 is SEHNR and CDR2 FQNEAQ (reference sequence). Written as DNA, the CDR3 is TGTGCCAGCAGTGCCCGGGACATTAACACCGGGGAGCTGTTTTTT. Encoded protein: CASSARDINTGELFF.

V is TRBV11-2 and J is TRBJ1-5; perhaps TRBD1 as D (6 bases). Between the trimmed V and J ends, which lost 0 bases and 3 bases, there was a span of 9 bases. Germline V gene data show CDR1 as SGHAT and CDR2 as FQNNGV. This CDR3 has 15 amino acids. Written as DNA, the CDR3 is TGTGCCAGCAGCTTAGACCACAGGGACAATCAGCCCCAGCATTTT. It encodes CASSLDHRDNQPQHF.

This clone was detected only once. This chain uses TRBV27 with TRBJ2-3; the D gene is possibly TRBD1 (6 bases). Germline CDR1 MNHEY, CDR2 SMNVEV (reference sequence). The CDR3 has 18 residues. The V gene lost 1 base and the J gene lost 0 bases, with 17 bases spanning the gap. The CDR3 nucleotides read TGTGCCAGCAGTTTATTACAGGGAGCATTCTCTAGCACAGATACGCAGTATTTT. Its translation: CASSLLQGAFSSTDTQYF.

The J gene is TRBJ1-6, the V gene TRBV10-3, with D maybe TRBD1 (6 bases). Germline CDR1 and CDR2: ENHRY and SYGVKD. V was shortened by 6 bases and J by 3 bases, with 6 bases between the two germline ends. The CDR3 length is 13 residues. CDR3 in amino acids: CAIRDSYNSPLHF. The CDR3 coding sequence is TGTGCCATCAGGGACAGCTATAATTCACCCCTCCACTTT.

This rearrangement joins TRBV7-8 to TRBJ2-7, with 8 positions matching TRBD1. Germline V gives CDR1 SGHVS, CDR2 FQNEAQ. J lost 0 bases, V lost 0 bases, and 1 base had no gene match. This CDR3 spans 15 amino acids. The CDR3 bases are TGTGCCAGCAGCTTAGCGGGACAGGTCTCCTACGAGCAGTACTTC. Protein product: CASSLAGQVSYEQYF.

The genes are TRBV7-9 and TRBJ2-5, with 8 positions matching TRBD1. CDR3 length equals 14 residues. The germline gives CDR1 SEHNR, CDR2 FQNEAQ (reference sequence). The V and J ends lost 8 bases and 2 bases, in that order; junction bases with no gene match: 7. The CDR3 is CASSTDRGQETQYF. Here the CDR3 DNA reads TGTGCCAGCTCGACCGACAGGGGACAAGAGACCCAGTACTTC.

This chain connects TRBV4-3 to TRBJ2-2; TRBD2 matches at 8 bases. CDR3 length: 17 residues. V was pared by 1 base and J by 3 bases, with 7 bases of the junction left unmatched. Germline V CDR1 and CDR2: LGHNA, YSLEER. DNA for the CDR3: TGCGCCAGCAGCCAAGGGGCCGGGGGGGCCTACACCGGGGAGCTGTTTTTT. This translates into CASSQGAGGAYTGELFF.

As for this clone: The same CDR3 also results from other DNA sequences found in this sample. Here the CDR3 reads CASSLTGGTEAFF. In DNA, the CDR3 is TGTGCCAGCAGCCTAACAGGGGGGACTGAAGCTTTCTTT. The chain uses TRBV5-4 and TRBJ1-1; 8 positions agree with TRBD1. The CDR3 runs to 13 residues. Looked up from germline, CDR1 is SGHNT and CDR2 is YYREEE (reference sequence). Trimming took 4 bases from V and 5 from J; bases not matched to a gene: 4.